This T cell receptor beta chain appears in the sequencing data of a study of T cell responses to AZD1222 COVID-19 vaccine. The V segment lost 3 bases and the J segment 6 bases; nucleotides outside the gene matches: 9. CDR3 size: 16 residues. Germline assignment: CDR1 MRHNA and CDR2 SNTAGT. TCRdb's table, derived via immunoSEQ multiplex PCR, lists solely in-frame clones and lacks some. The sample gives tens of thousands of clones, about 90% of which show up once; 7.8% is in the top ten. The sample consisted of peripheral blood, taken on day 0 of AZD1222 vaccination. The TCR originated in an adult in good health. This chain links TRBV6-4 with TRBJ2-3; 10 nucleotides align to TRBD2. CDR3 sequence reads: CASSEGGLAGADTQYF. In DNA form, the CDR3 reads TGTGCCAGCAGTGAAGGCGGCCTAGCGGGAGCTGATACGCAGTATTTT.